This T cell receptor beta chain was captured by sequencing in a study of cytomegalovirus exposure and HLA in healthy donors (dated by TCRdb to 2015 to 2018). For the study in its entirety: An earlier analysis of about 530 of the donors reported 276 Gb of sequence data and around 120 million unique TCR beta sequences obtained from about 179 million T cells. About 280 gigabases of sequencing data and around 90 million unique TCR sequences made up an early release that covered about 640 HLA-typed donors. Among the roughly 400 genotyped donors, more than 70% belonged to the genetic ancestry cluster associated with self-reported Caucasian donors. The study aimed to test whether signatures of past pathogen exposure could be identified by cataloging public T cell receptors. Using immunosequencing, the study profiled T cell repertoires from 500 to 800 subjects and related those repertoires to cytomegalovirus serostatus. A separate validation cohort of over 95 different subjects was used in addition to the roughly 720-subject first cohort. High-throughput TCR immunosequencing, statistical association of individual TCRs with disease status, and machine learning were combined to predict cytomegalovirus infection status. A later analysis re-examined previously published TCR beta repertoires from 500 to 700 donors and added high-resolution HLA genotyping to investigate patterns of TCR occurrence. Rather than drawing on any new phenotypic data, the later analysis identified candidate immune exposures from TCR beta sequences and the way those sequences occurred across donors. To decide whether each TCR beta V gene segment behaved as functional or pseudogenic, an earlier analysis of nearly 600 of the donors relied on high-throughput TCR beta sequencing. Donor age, sex, ethnicity and CMV serostatus were collected together with the repertoire data. In a later genetic analysis, genome-wide SNP genotypes for about 65% of the roughly 700 donors were used, and that subset was treated as a discovery cohort. Every repertoire in the discovery cohort had been generated on one and the same sequencing platform. Both class I and class II loci were covered by HLA typing, at four-digit resolution. The number of donors typed differed by locus, with about 629-640 for A, B, C, DRB1 and DQB1, 522 for DQA1, 606 for DPA1, and around 460 for DPB1. Roughly five DR-DQ haplotypes were treated as single units for association and clustering because of strong linkage in the cohort. Among approximately 370 genotyped donors of the cohort, an average of around 220,000 unique TCR beta nucleotide sequences was sequenced per donor, of which 15% to 20% were non-productive. General conclusions and limits of the study: The cohort was sequenced for TCR beta chains only, and without alpha or paired-chain data the features that could be detected were limited. For the cohort, immune exposure information was limited to CMV serostatus. The 87-base-pair reads could not distinguish some IMGT-functional V segments, including TRBV6-2 and TRBV6-3, so those segments were excluded. In vitro tests confirmed that a few of the cytomegalovirus-associated TCR beta chains recognize cytomegalovirus antigens. The classifier was reported to diagnose cytomegalovirus status with high specificity and sensitivity in both the original cohort and the validation cohort. A later genetic analysis associated a missense DCLRE1C variant with V-gene and J-gene trimming of TCR beta chains, and an independent cohort replicated the association. Linkage disequilibrium might explain the correlated functional status among segregating V segments, but an unknown experimental factor could not be ruled out. A later analysis found that HLA-associated TCR beta chains were more clonally expanded and had lower generation probabilities than equally common non-associated chains. In a later analysis, TCR association rates were found to vary across HLA loci, with the most associated TCRs seen for DRB1 alleles and the fewest for HLA-C alleles. While some public TCRs were present in many individuals, most TCR sequences turned up only very rarely across donors. Because counts were too low, about 18 rarely observed V segments, including chromosome 9 orphons, were left out of the earlier analysis of approximately 580 of the donors. In a later genetic analysis, fewer N-insertions in productive TCRs were reported among donors in an Asian-associated ancestry cluster than the roughly 710-donor mean. A later analysis associated about 17,000 TCR beta sequences with specific HLA alleles at a false discovery rate of 0.05. The authors suggested that the approach could potentially be generalized to other disease states and immunological phenotypes. Several of the top co-occurrence clusters appeared to be linked to parvovirus B19, influenza, CMV and Epstein-Barr virus, according to a later analysis. A later analysis found that most CMV-associated TCR beta chains appeared HLA-restricted, with HLA associations seemingly driven largely by CMV exposure. A cluster of highly shared sequence variants was judged likely to represent a technical artifact of the sequencing pipeline. Presence/absence analyses assumed roughly uniform sequencing depth across donors, an assumption that may not hold. In an earlier analysis of 587 of the donors, most TCR beta V segments appeared in productive rearrangements about 87% or about 30% of the time, broadly matching IMGT annotations. Because HLA typing was missing for some donors at each locus, association tests included only the typed subset. A further reported finding was that TCR beta sequences accurately predicted the HLA-A and HLA-B alleles for most subjects in the first cohort. The study listed approximately 150 TCR beta chains as associated with cytomegalovirus. When HLA alleles, especially DR and DQ, strongly co-occurred, attributing TCR associations to individual alleles was difficult.

Relative to germline, V is 10 bases shorter and J is 3 bases shorter, with 14 bases between their ends. The germline V gene yields SGHRS for CDR1 and YFSETQ for CDR2. There are 12 amino acids in the CDR3, from cysteine to phenylalanine inclusive. Just CDR3 DNA is preserved here, 36 bases in frame from base 1. The method behind the library was the immunoSEQ multiplex PCR assay. A mixture of 60 forward primers for TCR Vbeta segments and 13 reverse primers for TCR Jbeta segments was used in the multiplex PCR. The CDR3 region of rearranged TCR beta genes was amplified from genomic DNA by a multiplex PCR assay. On the Illumina HiSeq System, the amplified TCR beta libraries were sequenced as 87-base-pair reads. In the paper's pipeline: In a later analysis, 70 million to 95 million unique TCR beta chains were counted across the 650 to 750 repertoires, and roughly 11 million of these chains were shared by at least two donors. Raw reads were error-corrected and collapsed into unique sequences with a nearest-neighbor algorithm that merged closely related sequences to remove PCR and sequencing errors. V, D and J gene segments were assigned by aligning CDR3 sequences to IMGT reference sequences. For a sequence to be retained, at least a six-nucleotide match to both a V gene segment and a J gene segment was required. Rearrangements were called productive when the CDR3 lacked stop codons and stayed in frame with V and J; all others were non-productive. Following IMGT convention, CDR3 was defined as the stretch from the second conserved V-encoded cysteine up to the conserved J-encoded phenylalanine. In an earlier analysis of 550 to 650 of the donors, sequences lacking an unambiguous match to a single V gene segment were excluded. An earlier analysis of fewer than 750 of the donors called V segments functional above 56.7% productive rearrangements and segregating when the between-donor standard deviation exceeded 5%. To diagnose cytomegalovirus status from the catalog of TCR beta chain sequences, a statistical classification framework was built. A later analysis assigned V and J genes by comparing TCR nucleotide sequences with IMGT/GENE-DB human TR gene sequences. A later analysis assigned CDR3 sequences and most-parsimonious VDJ recombination scenarios with the TCRdist pipeline. A later analysis defined each TCR beta chain by its CDR3 amino acid sequence plus V-gene family, and excluded reads lacking a unique V-gene family. To address suspected cross-contamination and a sequencing artifact, a later analysis removed a few hundred highly shared, low-generation-probability nucleotide sequences. In a later analysis, a clonal expansion index was calculated for each public chain from normalized within-repertoire ranks of inferred template counts. In a later analysis, generation probabilities were computed using a VDJ recombination model fitted to out-of-frame rearrangements, and the results were checked against IGoR. A later analysis scored TCR-TCR, TCR-HLA and TCR-CMV co-occurrence with hypergeometric tests, applying a repertoire-size bias correction to TCR pairs. In a later analysis, false discovery rates were estimated by permuting HLA or CMV assignments 20 times. In a later analysis, co-occurring TCRs were grouped using DBSCAN, with TCRdist sequence similarity added in when clustering inside HLA-allele-positive subsets. For co-occurrence clustering, repertoires with fewer than 30,000 or more than 120,000 public chains were excluded, along with five or six repertoires with anomalous nucleotide sharing. Entries here come from immuneACCESS through TCRdb and include only in-frame sequences with V and J called. Some clones fail to appear in such tables; in the studies checked, an unresolved V gene covers under half of the shortfall, and the cause of the remainder is unknown. The DNA gave D and trimming, while V, J and clone size come from that table. Recorded for this sample are under 200,000 clones; approximately 71% of them occurred a single time. The top ten clonotypes cover approximately 1.5% of the sample.

With regard to this clone: This clone's antigen is unknown. No much larger clone is present one base from it, and per-base qualities are unavailable.

The cohort comprised some 700 healthy bone marrow donors. All cohort members were sampled while nominally healthy, although unrecorded immune exposures were likely present. The donor tested CMV seronegative, placing the donor among the 350 or so seronegative members of the cohort. Every donor gave a peripheral blood sample, and the peripheral blood mononuclear cells from that sample were used for TCR beta sequencing. Genomic DNA extraction from the blood cell samples was performed with the Qiagen DNeasy Blood Extraction Kit. This TCR came from a girl under 18 in good health and CMV-seronegative. The sequence is built from TRBV5-1 and TRBJ2-7, with the D segment identity uncertain. Sample: PBMCs. The nucleotide sequence is TGCGCCCTCCGCAACTACAACTACGAGCAGTACTTC. It specifies CALRNYNYEQYF.